This paragraph covers one T cell receptor beta chain sequence. Its antigen is undetermined. These data come from a study of post-analysis software for immune sequencing data. The TCR beta cDNA libraries contained unique molecular identifiers. Each sample of roughly 0.95 to 10 million input T cells yielded around 500,000 cDNA molecules, so each molecule approximated one T cell. TCRdb analysed the PCR reads with MiXCR anew, one entry per CDR3 protein. The sample has over 700,000 distinct CDR3 sequences, 25% to 30% seen once; the top ten hold more than 0.55%. This CDR3 has 14 amino acids. Trimming left V 1 base short and J 5 bases short, with 11 bases between. Per germline, CDR1 SGHAT and CDR2 FQNNGV. General study findings and limits: Roughly five TRBV segments appeared more often in patients than in controls, and TRBV5-6, TRBV5-1 and TRBV20-1 were among these.

The sample consisted of blood. This sequence joins TRBV11-2 and TRBJ1-1; D ambiguous. The receptor was isolated from a girl aged 5 to 17 with multiple sclerosis. CDR3 in DNA: TGTGCCAGCAGCTTAGTCAGTGGGCGTACTGAAGCTTTCTTT. Translated, it gives CASSLVSGRTEAFF.